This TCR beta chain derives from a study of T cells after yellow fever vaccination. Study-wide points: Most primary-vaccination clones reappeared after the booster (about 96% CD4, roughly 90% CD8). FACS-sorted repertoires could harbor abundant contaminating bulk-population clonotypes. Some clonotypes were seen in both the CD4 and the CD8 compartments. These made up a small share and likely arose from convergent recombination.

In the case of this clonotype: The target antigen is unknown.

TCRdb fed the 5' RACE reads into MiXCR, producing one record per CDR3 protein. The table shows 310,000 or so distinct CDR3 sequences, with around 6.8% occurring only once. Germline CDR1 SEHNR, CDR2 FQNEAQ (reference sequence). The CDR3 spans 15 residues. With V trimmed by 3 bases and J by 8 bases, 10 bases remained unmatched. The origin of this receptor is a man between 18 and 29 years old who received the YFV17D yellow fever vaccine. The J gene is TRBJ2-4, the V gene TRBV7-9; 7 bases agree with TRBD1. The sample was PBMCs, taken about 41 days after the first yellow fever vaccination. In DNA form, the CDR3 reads TGTGCCAGCAGCTTGGGGGACAGCCAAAGGGACATTCAGTACTTC. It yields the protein CASSLGDSQRDIQYF.